Included here is one TCR beta chain sequence, with context. Its cognate antigen is unknown. This CDR3 comprises 15 residues. Germline CDR1 and CDR2: SGDLS and YYNGEE. Losses at the gene ends were 0 bases for V and 5 bases for J; bases not matched to a gene: 6. Data came from immunoSEQ multiplex PCR; TCRdb stores just in-frame clones and leaves some out. Of about 660,000 clones in the sample, roughly 70% were seen once. Caucasian adults living in Nashville, Tennessee, provided all samples. This entry comes from a study of shared clonotypes between healthy human individuals. About the research overall: Per donor, three plates held CD4 naive cells, three held CD4 memory, two held CD8 naive and one held CD8 memory. Study-wide results and limits: Non-shared clonotypes showed lower generation probabilities than clonotypes common to all four donors.

The TCR comes from a woman in her 30s in good health. Sequenced input: memory CD4+ T cells sorted from blood. Subset of the sample: CD45RA-negative fraction. V and J are TRBV9 and TRBJ2-3; 7 nucleotides match TRBD2. The CDR3 DNA sequence: TGTGCCAGCAGCGTAGTAACGGGAGGAGTAGATACGCAGTATTTT. Translating it yields CASSVVTGGVDTQYF.